This TCR beta chain emerged from a study of OX40 agonist ivuxolimab in advanced cancers. CDR3 length: 14 residues. Germline V gene sequence: CDR1 SGHDT, CDR2 YYEEEE. Trimming stripped 0 bases from V and 4 bases from J, with 9 bases between. Profiled with immunoSEQ multiplex PCR; TCRdb holds only in-frame clones, not every one. The sample consists of more than 70,000 clones, more than 80% of them appearing once. The V gene is TRBV5-6, the J gene TRBJ2-3, with a weak D call TRBD1 (5 bases). This TCR derives from an adult with an advanced solid tumor such as melanoma, head and neck, liver or kidney cancer. Specimen: CD4+ or CD8+ T cells sorted from blood, collected in a trial of the OX40 agonist ivuxolimab. The CDR3 coding sequence is TGTGCCAGCAGCTTGGACGGCAGGGCAGATACGCAGTATTTT. It codes for CASSLDGRADTQYF.